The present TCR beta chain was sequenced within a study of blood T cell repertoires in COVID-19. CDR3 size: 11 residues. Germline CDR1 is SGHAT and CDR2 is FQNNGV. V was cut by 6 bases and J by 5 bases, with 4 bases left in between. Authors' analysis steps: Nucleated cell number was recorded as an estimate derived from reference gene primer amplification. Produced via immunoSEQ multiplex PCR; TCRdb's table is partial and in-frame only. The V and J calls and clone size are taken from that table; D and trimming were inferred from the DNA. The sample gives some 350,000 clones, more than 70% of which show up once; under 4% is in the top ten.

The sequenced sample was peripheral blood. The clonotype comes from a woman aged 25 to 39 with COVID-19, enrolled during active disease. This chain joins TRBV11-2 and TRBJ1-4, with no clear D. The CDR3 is CASSQNEKLFF. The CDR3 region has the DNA TGTGCCAGCAGTCAGAATGAAAAACTGTTTTTT.